This T cell receptor (beta chain) was found in a study of blood T cell repertoires in COVID-19 (dated by TCRdb to about 2020). Regarding the study in general: Samples covering the acute and convalescent phases of COVID-19 were provided by collaborators in the United States, Italy and Spain. The material from the prospective study consisted of cDNA or gDNA derived from T cells, B-cell-depleted T cells, or PBMCs. Deeply sampled blood TCRbeta repertoires from subjects exposed to, actively infected with, or recovered from COVID-19 were included in the dataset. The repertoires were made available in a free public database intended to serve as a resource for research on the immune response to SARS-CoV-2. Samples came from the ongoing ImmuneRACE study (first 160 participants) plus 1,254 subjects from 6 global collaborators. A de-identified subject ID, COVID-19 status, age in years and sex were almost always included in the sample metadata. Where HLA class I and class II types were available, the types were taken from metadata supplied by the sample provider, not from assay-based typing.

Overall study outcomes, separate from this receptor: Clinical and demographic metadata were provided uncurated, with the amount varying by source and participant.

Concerning this clone itself: The antigen it binds to is not known. No quality values exist for individual bases; no much larger clone is one base distant.

Including the terminal cysteine and phenylalanine, the CDR3 comprises 15 residues. Of all the DNA, just the CDR3 is kept, 45 bases in frame from base 1. Per the germline V gene (reference sequence), SEHNR is the CDR1 and FQNEAQ is the CDR2. Trimmed from V: 2 bases; trimmed from J: 3 bases; junction bases lacking a gene match: 5. TCRbeta CDR3 regions were amplified from genomic DNA by means of the immunoSEQ Assay, a bias-controlled multiplex PCR. On the authors' methods: The number of nucleated cells in each sample was estimated from the amplification of reference gene primers within the assay. To quantify the absolute abundance of each unique TCRbeta CDR3 rearrangement, sequence reads were collapsed and filtered. For each sample, productive Simpson clonality was calculated by taking the square root of Simpson's diversity index across productive rearrangements. TCRdb obtained this table from immuneACCESS and retained in-frame rearrangements with V and J assigned. These tables miss some clones; where compared with another copy, unresolved V genes account for less than half of the shortfall, and the remainder is unexplained. That table is the source of V, J and clone size, and D and trimming were worked out from the DNA. This sample gives fewer than 450,000 clones in total; 88% of them show up just once. The ten largest clones add up to approximately 2.1% of the sample.

In the prospective study, participants were about 18 to 100 years old, resided in about two dozen geographic areas of the United States, and were enrolled through a virtual design. To assign participants to cohorts, the prospective study relied on clinical history that participants themselves reported in a screening survey and a study questionnaire. Each participant in the prospective study had whole blood, serum and a nasopharyngeal or oropharyngeal swab collected by mobile phlebotomists. Participants in the prospective study had the option to provide additional blood draws and questionnaires over an approximately 2-month period. Before DNA extraction, blood samples from the prospective study were shipped at room temperature or frozen.

The clonotype comes from a middle-aged woman with acute COVID-19. Source material: PBMCs or T cells enriched from blood (not recorded which). The receptor chain draws on TRBV7-9 and TRBJ2-5; TRBD1 fits 8 bases in the junction. The nucleotide sequence reads TGTGCCAGCAGCTTATTGGACAGGGTTGAAGAGACCCAGTACTTC. Its protein reads: CASSLLDRVEETQYF.